A selection of T cell receptor beta chains follows, all from one sample in a study of human T cells and chemical hapten exposure. TCRdb processed the 5' RACE reads anew with MiXCR; each CDR3 protein has one entry. The table lists 150,000 or so distinct CDR3 sequences, around 4% of them singletons. These receptors were collected from a female donor in good health. Each CDR3 is given with its conserved first and last residue. A D gene is named only where the DNA matches it firmly. Clone sizes are given selectively: once, few, many, or a class where the clone is expanded.

v_call	j_call	d_call	clone_size	cdr3_aa	cdr3_nt
TRBV4-1	TRBJ1-5	TRBD1	.	CASSQDTRQGPGASPQHF	TGCGCCAGCAGCCAAGATACGAGACAGGGGCCGGGGGCGTCGCCCCAGCATTTT
TRBV20-1	TRBJ1-2	.	few	CSARDDEASYGYTF	TGCAGTGCTAGAGATGACGAGGCCAGTTATGGCTACACCTTC
TRBV5-1	TRBJ1-1	.	few	CASSLSSGAREAFF	TGCGCCAGCAGCTTGAGTTCAGGCGCTAGAGAAGCTTTCTTT
TRBV20-1	TRBJ1-1	TRBD1	few	CSARAKGGTGGWGTEAFF	TGCAGTGCTAGAGCTAAAGGGGGGACAGGGGGTTGGGGAACTGAAGCTTTCTTT
TRBV6-7	TRBJ2-3	TRBD2	many	CASSYSKSSGRYTDTQYF	TGTGCCAGCAGTTACTCGAAGTCCAGCGGGAGATACACAGATACGCAGTATTTT
TRBV3-1	TRBJ2-1	.	many	CASSQGRTGEQFF	TGTGCCAGCAGCCAAGGCAGGACTGGAGAGCAGTTCTTC
TRBV10-3	TRBJ2-1	.	many	CAITETGGTNEQFF	TGTGCCATCACCGAGACAGGCGGAACTAATGAGCAGTTCTTC
TRBV5-1	TRBJ2-7	.	many	CASSSLPYEQYF	TGCGCCAGCAGCTCTTTGCCCTACGAGCAGTACTTC
TRBV7-2	TRBJ2-2	TRBD2	many	CASSLSFQWAGGNTGELFF	TGTGCCAGCAGCTTATCTTTCCAGTGGGCGGGGGGGAACACCGGGGAGCTGTTTTTT
TRBV3-1	TRBJ1-2	TRBD1	many	CASSPWDRGSNYGYTF	TGTGCCAGCAGCCCCTGGGACAGGGGTTCTAACTATGGCTACACCTTC
TRBV4-2	TRBJ2-5	.	many	CASSHTPGRETQYF	TGTGCCAGCAGCCACACCCCAGGGAGGGAGACCCAGTACTTC
TRBV7-2	TRBJ1-6	TRBD1	many	CASSLENRGGSPLHF	TGTGCCAGCAGCTTAGAAAACAGGGGAGGGTCACCCCTCCACTTT
TRBV28	TRBJ1-2	.	.	CASYNYGYTF	TGTGCCAGCTACAACTATGGCTACACCTTC
TRBV5-1	TRBJ1-5	.	many	CASSLGDPNQPQHF	TGCGCCAGCAGCTTGGGGGACCCCAATCAGCCCCAGCATTTT
TRBV29-1	TRBJ2-1	TRBD2	many	CSARTGTSVDEQFF	TGCAGCGCAAGAACCGGGACTAGCGTCGATGAGCAGTTCTTC
TRBV6-6	TRBJ2-7	.	many	CASSNPLISYEQYF	TGTGCCAGCAGCAACCCCCTGATATCCTACGAGCAGTACTTC
TRBV7-2	TRBJ1-1	.	many	CASSLGPMNTEAFF	TGTGCCAGCAGCTTAGGGCCCATGAACACTGAAGCTTTCTTT
TRBV7-2	TRBJ2-1	.	many	CASSPKGLRSYNEQFF	TGTGCCAGCAGCCCCAAGGGACTTCGCTCCTACAATGAGCAGTTCTTC
TRBV5-1	TRBJ2-5	.	.	CASSSGAQGRLETQYF	TGCGCCAGCAGCTCAGGGGCACAGGGTCGGCTGGAGACCCAGTACTTC
TRBV15	TRBJ1-5	.	few	CATSRGGEGGNQPQHF	TGTGCCACCAGCAGAGGGGGGGAAGGGGGCAATCAGCCCCAGCATTTT
TRBV3-1	TRBJ1-4	TRBD1	few	CASSQRTGVEKLFF	TGTGCCAGCAGCCAACGGACAGGGGTTGAAAAACTGTTTTTT
TRBV7-2	TRBJ1-4	.	few	CASSLARAASNEKLFF	TGTGCCAGCAGCTTAGCGCGGGCGGCATCCAATGAAAAACTGTTTTTT
TRBV29-1	TRBJ2-7	.	many	CSVVVGDYEQYF	TGCAGCGTTGTTGTGGGGGACTACGAGCAGTACTTC
TRBV13	TRBJ2-1	.	many	CASSSRSPGGLYNEQFF	TGTGCCAGCAGCTCCAGATCCCCGGGGGGCCTCTACAATGAGCAGTTCTTC
TRBV25-1	TRBJ1-5	.	many	CASSESRKDNQPQHF	TGTGCCAGCAGTGAATCCCGGAAAGATAATCAGCCCCAGCATTTT
TRBV12-3/TRBV12-4	TRBJ2-4	.	many	CASSFGGRGVAKNIQYF	TGTGCCAGCAGTTTTGGGGGGCGCGGGGTAGCCAAAAACATTCAGTACTTC
TRBV5-4	TRBJ1-1	.	.	CASSLDYNTEAFF	TGTGCCAGCAGCTTGGATTACAACACTGAAGCTTTCTTT
TRBV10-3	TRBJ2-7	.	many	CAISRDRTYEQYF	TGTGCCATCAGTAGAGACAGAACCTACGAGCAGTACTTC
TRBV6-1	TRBJ2-7	.	.	CASREPGPLYEQYF	TGTGCCAGCAGAGAACCGGGTCCGCTATACGAGCAGTACTTC
TRBV9	TRBJ2-7	TRBD1	many	CASSALTGEGYEQYF	TGTGCCAGCAGCGCGTTGACAGGGGAAGGATACGAGCAGTACTTC
TRBV6-2/TRBV6-3	TRBJ1-1	.	many	CASSMRAVLNTEAFF	TGTGCCAGCAGTATGCGGGCGGTCTTGAACACTGAAGCTTTCTTT
TRBV12-3/TRBV12-4	TRBJ2-3	.	many	CASSLQGVRTDTQYF	TGTGCCAGCAGTTTGCAAGGGGTTAGGACAGATACGCAGTATTTT
TRBV11-2	TRBJ2-1	TRBD1	.	CASSLGAGTGFGEQFF	TGTGCCAGCAGCTTGGGCGCCGGGACAGGGTTTGGTGAGCAGTTCTTC
TRBV9	TRBJ2-2	.	many	CASSYRDRFGGELFF	TGTGCCAGCAGCTACCGGGACCGTTTCGGCGGGGAGCTGTTTTTT
TRBV5-4	TRBJ2-6	TRBD1	many	CASSSGQAPGANVLTF	TGTGCCAGCAGCTCCGGACAGGCCCCTGGGGCCAACGTCCTGACTTTC
TRBV20-1	TRBJ1-1	.	many	CSARDLLAVHTEAFF	TGCAGTGCTAGAGATCTGTTAGCTGTTCACACTGAAGCTTTCTTT
TRBV20-1	TRBJ1-4	.	many	CSAKEGTGEKLFF	TGCAGTGCTAAGGAGGGGACGGGGGAAAAACTGTTTTTT
TRBV7-3	TRBJ2-7	TRBD1	many	CASSLTQGAYEQYF	TGTGCCAGCAGCTTAACGCAGGGGGCCTACGAGCAGTACTTC
TRBV9	TRBJ2-3	TRBD2	many	CASSVAASGRTDTQYF	TGTGCCAGCAGCGTAGCTGCTAGCGGGAGAACAGATACGCAGTATTTT
TRBV7-9	TRBJ1-5	TRBD1	.	CASSQGPGQAPLSNQPQHF	TGTGCCAGCAGCCAAGGGCCTGGACAGGCCCCACTGAGCAATCAGCCCCAGCATTTT
TRBV12-5	TRBJ2-1	TRBD2	.	CASGDIAGPNNEQFF	TGTGCTAGTGGCGATATAGCGGGTCCGAACAATGAGCAGTTCTTC
TRBV7-2	TRBJ1-2	.	many	CASSLEGANYGYTF	TGTGCCAGCAGCTTAGAGGGAGCGAACTATGGCTACACCTTC
TRBV9	TRBJ2-4	TRBD2	many	CASSPRSGGASWGKNIQYF	TGTGCCAGCAGCCCCCGTAGCGGGGGGGCCTCTTGGGGCAAAAACATTCAGTACTTC
TRBV28	TRBJ1-5	TRBD1	many	CASRLGQGNQPQHF	TGTGCCAGCAGACTGGGACAGGGGAATCAGCCCCAGCATTTT
TRBV24-1	TRBJ1-5	.	.	CATSGGRSNQPQHF	TGTGCCACCAGTGGGGGGCGTAGCAATCAGCCCCAGCATTTT
TRBV20-1	TRBJ1-2	.	many	CSVSSAGTKNYGYTF	TGCAGTGTCTCCTCAGCGGGGACAAAGAACTATGGCTACACCTTC
TRBV11-1	TRBJ2-1	TRBD2	few	CASSLVIGGDYNEQFF	TGTGCCAGCAGCTTAGTGATCGGGGGGGATTACAATGAGCAGTTCTTC
TRBV5-1	TRBJ1-2	.	many	CASSYGTANYGYTF	TGCGCCAGCAGCTATGGGACGGCTAACTATGGCTACACCTTC
TRBV6-5	TRBJ2-3	.	many	CASTPGWPGEEDTQYF	TGTGCCAGCACCCCCGGTTGGCCAGGGGAAGAAGATACGCAGTATTTT
TRBV15	TRBJ1-6	.	many	CATSRAEGDVNSPLHF	TGTGCCACCAGCAGAGCAGAGGGGGACGTTAATTCACCCCTCCACTTT
TRBV7-8	TRBJ2-1	.	many	CASTAWEVYNEQFF	TGTGCCAGCACCGCCTGGGAGGTATACAATGAGCAGTTCTTC
TRBV6-1	TRBJ2-1	.	.	CASTLNGGNEQFF	TGTGCCAGCACCCTAAATGGGGGTAATGAGCAGTTCTTC
TRBV11-2	TRBJ1-6	.	many	CASSLGAGSYNSPLHF	TGTGCCAGCAGCTTAGGAGCAGGGTCCTATAATTCACCCCTCCACTTT
TRBV14	TRBJ2-3	.	.	CASSQPRGSGVTDTQYF	TGTGCCAGCAGCCAGCCCCGGGGTAGCGGAGTCACAGATACGCAGTATTTT
TRBV20-1	TRBJ2-5	.	many	CSASGGHQETQYF	TGCAGTGCTTCCGGGGGACACCAAGAGACCCAGTACTTC
TRBV2	TRBJ2-7	TRBD1	many	CASSSSGTGGNSYEQYF	TGTGCCAGCAGCTCCTCAGGGACAGGGGGGAACTCCTACGAGCAGTACTTC
TRBV20-1	TRBJ2-5	TRBD2	many	CSAQSGAGGTQYF	TGCAGTGCCCAGAGCGGGGCCGGGGGGACCCAGTACTTC
TRBV6-2/TRBV6-3	TRBJ2-3	.	few	CASSPGPPPITDTQYF	TGTGCCAGCAGTCCCGGACCACCCCCGATTACAGATACGCAGTATTTT
TRBV2	TRBJ2-5	.	many	CASSPPVLSGRETQYF	TGTGCCAGCAGTCCCCCGGTTTTATCAGGTCGGGAGACCCAGTACTTC
TRBV20-1	TRBJ2-7	.	many	CSASFGAPPYEQYF	TGCAGTGCTTCCTTCGGGGCCCCTCCCTACGAGCAGTACTTC